This is a list of T cell receptor beta chains from one sample in a study of T-cell memory formation after mild COVID-19. TCRdb re-analysed the 5' RACE reads in MiXCR, keeping a single row per CDR3 protein. Counted here are hundreds of thousands of distinct CDR3 sequences, approximately 20% occurring once; the ten biggest clones make up about 12%. Material for sequencing was PBMCs or a T cell subset sorted from them (not recorded which). All receptors come from an adult woman who had mild COVID-19 (a few samples of this study predate the infection). Cell type and time point are not known. The CDR3 runs from the conserved cysteine through the conserved F or W. Each record gives: J gene, V gene, D gene, clone size, CDR3 DNA, CDR3 protein. D genes are given only for firm matches. Rows may omit the clone size; those that give it use once, few, many or a size class.

>TRBJ2-1|TRBV14|TRBD2|-
TGTGCCAGCAGCCAACCAAGCCTAGCGGGGATCTACAATGAGCAGTTCTTC
CASSQPSLAGIYNEQFF
>TRBJ2-3|TRBV7-3|-|-
TGTGCCAGCAGCGAGGGGTCTAGCGTTAATACGCAGTATTTT
CASSEGSSVNTQYF
>TRBJ1-1|TRBV29-1|TRBD1|many
TGCAGCGTTGATCAGGGGGACACTGAAGCTTTCTTT
CSVDQGDTEAFF
>TRBJ2-2|TRBV19|-|-
TGTGCCAGTAGTATCTCAGCGGGCCATAACACCGGGGAGCTGTTTTTT
CASSISAGHNTGELFF
>TRBJ2-6|TRBV5-6|-|-
TGTGCCAGCAGCTGGGTTACGTCTGGGGCCAACGTCCTGACTTTC
CASSWVTSGANVLTF
>TRBJ2-3|TRBV5-1|TRBD1|few
TGCGCCAGCAGCCACCGACAGGGGGCGCGTGGCACAGATACGCAGTATTTT
CASSHRQGARGTDTQYF
>TRBJ2-4|TRBV6-6|TRBD1|-
TGTGCCAGCAGTTACCCGACAGGGGGAGCCAAAAACATTCAGTACTTC
CASSYPTGGAKNIQYF
>TRBJ1-2|TRBV10-3|-|-
TGTGCCATCAGTGAGTCGGGTGAGGGCTACACCTTC
CAISESGEGYTF
>TRBJ1-6|TRBV18|TRBD1|few
TGTGCCAGCTCACGGGGACAGGGAATTTCACCCCTCCACTTT
CASSRGQGISPLHF
>TRBJ2-3|TRBV7-3|TRBD2|-
TGTGCCAGCAGCTTCCGGGGGGGGAGCAAAGATACGCAGTATTTT
CASSFRGGSKDTQYF
>TRBJ2-7|TRBV30|TRBD1|-
TGTGCCTGGAGTTGGACAGGGGGCGACGAGCAGTACTTC
CAWSWTGGDEQYF
>TRBJ2-5|TRBV21-1|-|-
TGTGCCAGCAGCCGGCCGGAGACCCAGTACTTC
CASSRPETQYF
>TRBJ2-1|TRBV15|TRBD2|few
TGTGCCACCAGCAGAGATCGTCTAGCGGGATACGGGCAGTTCTTC
CATSRDRLAGYGQFF
>TRBJ1-1|TRBV6-5|TRBD1|few
TGTGCCAGCAGTCGGACAGGGACTGAAGCTTTCTTT
CASSRTGTEAFF
>TRBJ2-3|TRBV3-1|-|few
TGTGCCAGCAGCCAGACGATAGATACGCAGTATTTT
CASSQTIDTQYF
>TRBJ1-5|TRBV30|TRBD1|-
TGTGCCTGGTCACAGGGGGCCGACAATCAGCCCCAGCATTTT
CAWSQGADNQPQHF
>TRBJ1-5|TRBV7-6|TRBD1|few
TGTGCCAGCAGCCCGAGGGGCGTACAAGGGGGCGGACAGCCCCAGCATTTT
CASSPRGVQGGGQPQHF
>TRBJ1-1|TRBV5-6|TRBD1|few
TGTGCCAGCAGCTTATATGGACAGGGGGCCAACACTGAAGCTTTCTTT
CASSLYGQGANTEAFF
>TRBJ2-3|TRBV10-3|TRBD2|many
TGTGCCATCACTCCGTCGACTAGCGAGGCAGATACGCAGTATTTT
CAITPSTSEADTQYF
>TRBJ2-3|TRBV7-9|TRBD1|few
TGTGCCAGCAGCAGGCCGGGACAGAGCACAGATACGCAGTATTTT
CASSRPGQSTDTQYF
>TRBJ2-7|TRBV7-6|-|many
TGTGCCAGCAGCTTAGACCGGCACGAGCAGTACTTC
CASSLDRHEQYF
>TRBJ2-1|TRBV27|-|many
TGTGCCAGCAGTACGCCCAGGGACCCCTACAATGAGCAGTTCTTC
CASSTPRDPYNEQFF
>TRBJ2-7|TRBV2|-|few
TGTGCCAGCAGTGAAGAAGGCCTGGGAGAGCAGTACTTC
CASSEEGLGEQYF
>TRBJ2-5|TRBV7-6|-|few
TGTGCCAGCAGCTTAGCGGGCGGGGGCCTAGGAGAGACCCAGTACTTC
CASSLAGGGLGETQYF
>TRBJ2-7|TRBV18|-|-
TGTGCCAGCTCACAGCTCGCCTCCTACGAGCAGTACTTC
CASSQLASYEQYF
>TRBJ2-4|TRBV20-1|-|few
TGCAGTGCTATACCCACAGGCCACAAAAACATTCAGTACTTC
CSAIPTGHKNIQYF
>TRBJ2-7|TRBV7-9|TRBD1|few
TGTGCCAGCAGACTCGGACAGGGTCGGGACGAGCAGTACTTC
CASRLGQGRDEQYF
>TRBJ1-1|TRBV5-1|-|few
TGCGCCAGCAGCTTTACAGGGAGGATTGAGACTGAAGCTTTCTTT
CASSFTGRIETEAFF
>TRBJ1-2|TRBV20-1|-|few
TGCAGTGCTAGAGGCCAGGGGCCGGATTTCAACTATGGCTACACCTTC
CSARGQGPDFNYGYTF
>TRBJ2-3|TRBV20-1|-|few
TGCAGTGCTAGTAGGGGGGAGGGGGCAGATACGCAGTATTTT
CSASRGEGADTQYF
>TRBJ2-7|TRBV7-8|-|many
TGCGCCAGCAGCTTGGGTTCCTACGAGCAGTACTTC
CASSLGSYEQYF
>TRBJ2-3|TRBV10-3|-|-
TGTGCCACCTTAGAGGGTTCTAGCACAGATACGCAGTATTTT
CATLEGSSTDTQYF
>TRBJ2-1|TRBV12-3/TRBV12-4|TRBD2|-
TGTGCCAGCAGAATTGGACTAGCGGGGTACAATGAGCAGTTCTTC
CASRIGLAGYNEQFF
>TRBJ2-3|TRBV6-1|-|-
TGTGCCAGCAGTGAAGTGCTCTCCAGCACAGATACGCAGTATTTT
CASSEVLSSTDTQYF
>TRBJ2-3|TRBV7-2|-|few
TGTGCCAGCAGCCCACAACTAGCACTTAGCACAGATACGCAGTATTTT
CASSPQLALSTDTQYF